The 11 T cell receptor beta chains in this list originate from one sample, sequenced in a study of blood T cell repertoires in COVID-19. The table came from immunoSEQ multiplex PCR; TCRdb's copy has only in-frame clones and leaves some out. Of around 110,000 clones detected, roughly 86% appear once; the ten largest clones hold around 4.6%. The sequencing sample was made of peripheral blood. The receptor set was obtained from a man aged 35-49 years with acute or convalescent COVID-19.

This clone showed up just once. The J gene is TRBJ1-2, the V gene TRBV7-2; 7 nucleotides match TRBD1. V shed 6 bases and J 3 bases; nucleotides not matched to a gene: 7. The CDR3 covers 14 residues. Germline V gene lookup returns CDR1 SGHTA and CDR2 FQGNSA. The chain's CDR3 is CASRPPGQHYGYTF. The CDR3 nucleotides are TGTGCCAGCAGACCTCCGGGACAGCACTATGGCTACACCTTC.

The rearrangement links TRBV7-2 to TRBJ1-5, with 7 bases identical to TRBD1. The trim removed 4 bases at V and 5 bases at J, leaving 2 bases unmatched. Germline V CDR1 and CDR2: SGHTA, FQGNSA. CDR3 size: 13 residues. The CDR3, as DNA: TGTGCCAGCAGCTGGGACAGCTATCAGCCCCAGCATTTT. This sequence encodes CASSWDSYQPQHF.

The chain employs TRBV18 and TRBJ1-1; D possibly corresponds to TRBD1 (6 bases). V was clipped by 3 bases and J by 2 bases, with 13 bases between them. The CDR3 contains 15 residues. Germline V gene sequence: CDR1 KGHSH, CDR2 LQKENI. The CDR3, as DNA: TGTGCCAGCTCACCCTGGGACAACCTAAACACTGAAGCTTTCTTT. Its protein product is CASSPWDNLNTEAFF.

As concerns this clone: Different DNA sequences within this sample yield the same CDR3. The chain employs TRBV4-2 and TRBJ2-1, with TRBD2 identical over 8 bases. This CDR3 comprises 16 residues. Germline CDR1 and CDR2: LGHNA and YNFKEQ. Trimming took 0 bases from V and 4 from J; bases not matched to a gene: 5. The CDR3 bases are TGTGCCAGCAGCCAAGATCGGGGGGGCCGGTACAATGAGCAGTTCTTC. It specifies CASSQDRGGRYNEQFF.

This clone was counted once. This sequence joins TRBV19 and TRBJ1-5; 9 bases line up with TRBD1. V lost 5 bases and J lost 5; bases outside the gene matches: 10. The CDR3 totals 16 residues. From germline, CDR1 is LNHDA and CDR2 SQIVND (reference sequence). CDR3 nucleotides: TGTGCCAGTAGTTCCTTATTACAGGGGGCCTATCAGCCCCAGCATTTT. It yields the protein CASSSLLQGAYQPQHF. The variable domain in full, completed from reference TRBV19 and TRBJ1-5, reads DGGITQSPKYLFRKEGQNVTLSCEQNLNHDAMYWYRQDPGQGLRLIYYSQIVNDFQKGDIAEGYSVSREKKESFPLTVTSAQKNPTAFYLCASSSLLQGAYQPQHFGDGTRLSIL.

The V and J genes are TRBV5-1 and TRBJ2-3, with TRBD2 identical over 8 bases. The germline V gene encodes CDR1 SGHRS and CDR2 YFSETQ. This CDR3 comprises 17 residues. The V segment lost 5 bases and the J segment 2 bases; nucleotides outside the gene matches: 13. The CDR3 is CASSLTKPGLVTDTQYF. The CDR3 nucleotides read TGCGCCAGCAGTTTGACTAAGCCGGGACTAGTCACAGATACGCAGTATTTT.

V gene TRBV29-1 combines with J gene TRBJ2-5, with TRBD2 matching 11 bases. Germline CDR1 SQVTM, CDR2 ANQGSEA. The CDR3 is made up of 13 amino acids. The trim removed 8 bases at V and 2 bases at J, leaving 4 bases unmatched. CDR3 region: CSIGTSGQETQYF. DNA of the CDR3: TGCAGCATAGGGACTAGCGGACAAGAGACCCAGTACTTC.

CDR3 DNA: TGCAGCGTTGAACTAGCGGGAGTCGGTGAGCAGTTCTTC. Encoded protein: CSVELAGVGEQFF. The V and J genes are TRBV29-1 and TRBJ2-1, with 10 bases fitting TRBD2. The CDR3 is 13 amino acids. V was clipped by 2 bases and J by 9 bases; unmatched bases: 4. Germline V gives CDR1 SQVTM, CDR2 ANQGSEA.

This rearrangement joins TRBV5-4 to TRBJ1-2; 8 bases line up with TRBD1. After removal of 0 bases from V and 8 bases from J, the junction contained 3 bases not matched to a gene. The germline V gene encodes CDR1 SGHNT and CDR2 YYREEE (reference sequence). The CDR3 contains 13 residues. The CDR3 DNA reads as TGTGCCAGCAGCTTGGTTGGGACAGGCGGCTACACCTTC. It is translated as CASSLVGTGGYTF.

This clone was detected once. This chain joins TRBV9 and TRBJ2-1, with 11 bases identical to TRBD2. The CDR3 has 19 amino acids. CDR1 is SGDLS and CDR2 is YYNGEE in the germline V gene. J gave up 1 base and V 0 bases, and 9 bases lay outside the gene matches. The CDR3 protein is CASSVGALAGGVSYNEQFF. In DNA form, the CDR3 reads TGTGCCAGCAGCGTAGGTGCCCTAGCGGGGGGCGTTTCCTACAATGAGCAGTTCTTC.

The chain links TRBV18 to TRBJ1-3; 8 bases align to TRBD1. Trimming at V came to 6 bases and at J to 0 bases, leaving 4 bases not matched to a gene. CDR1 KGHSH and CDR2 LQKENI come from the germline V gene. This CDR3 contains 15 residues. CDR3 nucleotide sequence: TGTGCCAGCTCCCAAGGACAGGGCTCTGGAAACACCATATATTTT. The encoded protein is CASSQGQGSGNTIYF.